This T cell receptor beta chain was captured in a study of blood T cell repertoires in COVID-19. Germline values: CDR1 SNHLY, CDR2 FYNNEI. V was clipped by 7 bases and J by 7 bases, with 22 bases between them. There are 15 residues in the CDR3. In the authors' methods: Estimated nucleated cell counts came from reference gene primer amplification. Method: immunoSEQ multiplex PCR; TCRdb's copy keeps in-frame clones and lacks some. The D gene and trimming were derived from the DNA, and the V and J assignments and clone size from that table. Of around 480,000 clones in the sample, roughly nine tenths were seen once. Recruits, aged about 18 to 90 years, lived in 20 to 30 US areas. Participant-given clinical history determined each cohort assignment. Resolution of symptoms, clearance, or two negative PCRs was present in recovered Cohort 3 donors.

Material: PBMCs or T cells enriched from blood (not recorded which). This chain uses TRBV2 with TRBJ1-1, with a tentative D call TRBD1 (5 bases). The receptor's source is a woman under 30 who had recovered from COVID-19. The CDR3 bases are TGTGCCAGCAAATGGGGAGGAGGGGCAAATAATGAAGCTTTCTTT. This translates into CASKWGGGANNEAFF.